Below are 21 T cell receptor beta chains sequenced from a single sample in a study of T cell repertoires in cytomegalovirus infection. TCRdb redid the calling of the reads with MiXCR, one entry per CDR3 protein. The data contain 350,000 to 550,000 distinct CDR3 sequences, approximately 31% of them singletons. Sequencing was performed on PBMCs. These receptors were collected from a human donor in good health (CMV status not recorded). Some clones in this sample may be carry-over from other donors' samples.

The chain combines TRBV2 with TRBJ2-1; D possibly corresponds to TRBD1 (6 bases). The CDR3 runs 13 residues. The germline CDR1 and CDR2 sequences are SNHLY and FYNNEI. With 6 bases removed from V and 4 bases from J, the gap between germline ends came to 10 bases. The CDR3 is CASRGTGYNEQFF. The CDR3 DNA follows: TGTGCCAGCAGAGGAACAGGGTACAATGAGCAGTTCTTC.

There are a few counts of this clonotype. This sequence joins TRBV12-3 or TRBV12-4 and TRBJ2-3; the D is unclear. CDR3 length: 12 residues. V lost 6 bases and J 4 bases, leaving 8 bases between the germline ends. Here the CDR3 DNA reads TGTGCCAGCAGCCCCCGTCCAGATACGCAGTATTTT. Translation: CASSPRPDTQYF.

This clonotype has a handful of counts. V is TRBV12-5 and J is TRBJ1-1; a possible D gene is TRBD1 (5 bases). The length of the CDR3 is 15 residues. CDR1 is LGHNT and CDR2 is FRNRAP in the germline V gene. Trimming removed 3 bases at V and 1 base at J, with 12 bases between. The CDR3 nucleotides read TGTGCTAGTGGTTTAGGTGGGACGTCGAACACTGAAGCTTTCTTT. Protein: CASGLGGTSNTEAFF.

This clonotype has more than one count but fewer than ten. The V gene is TRBV6-1, the J gene TRBJ2-1; D not resolved. The germline V and J ends were trimmed by 0 bases and 0 bases, with 6 bases remaining between them. CDR1 is MNHNS and CDR2 is SASEGT in the germline V gene. The CDR3 runs 15 residues. The DNA for the CDR3 is TGTGCCAGCAGTGAAGCGCCGAGCTCCTACAATGAGCAGTTCTTC. Translating it yields CASSEAPSSYNEQFF.

In this sample, this clonotype turned up a few times. J is TRBJ2-3 and V is TRBV5-4, with D perhaps TRBD1 (6 bases). V was trimmed by 7 bases and J by 0 bases, leaving 9 bases between them. Germline CDR1 reads SGHNT; CDR2 reads YYREEE (reference sequence). The CDR3 spans 13 residues. The CDR3 protein is CASAGGSTDTQYF. The DNA of the CDR3 is TGTGCCAGCGCTGGGGGCAGCACAGATACGCAGTATTTT.

This chain joins TRBV7-9 and TRBJ2-3, with D maybe TRBD2 (6 bases). CDR1 SEHNR and CDR2 FQNEAQ come from the germline V gene (reference sequence). The CDR3 has 13 amino acids. V was pared by 8 bases and J by 0 bases, with 9 bases between. This CDR3 reads CASQRGSTDTQYF. The CDR3 coding sequence is TGTGCCAGCCAACGGGGGAGCACAGATACGCAGTATTTT.

This clonotype showed up just a few times. The chain recombines TRBV3-1 with TRBJ2-1; D gene unclear. Per the germline V gene, CDR1 is LGHDT and CDR2 is YNNKEL (reference sequence). V gave up 2 bases and J gave up 1 base, with 9 bases separating them. The CDR3 is 15 residues long. The CDR3 spells CASSQWPESYNEQFF. The CDR3 bases are TGTGCCAGCAGCCAATGGCCGGAGTCCTACAATGAGCAGTTCTTC.

Of note for this clonotype: Just one base apart from a much larger clone, this may be a read error. This CDR3 is missing its conserved last phenylalanine or tryptophan, likely due to a read error. This sequence joins TRBV7-2 and TRBJ2-5, with D uncertain. The length of the CDR3 is 16 residues. Between the trimmed V and J ends, which lost 4 bases and 1 base, there was a span of 16 bases. Germline-derived CDR1 and CDR2 are SGHTA and FQGNSA. The DNA of the CDR3 is TGTGCCAGCAGCTCTCGACGGGTACCGGTCCAAGAGACCCAGTACTTG. Translated: CASSSRRVPVQETQYL.

V and J are TRBV20-1 and TRBJ1-6; 7 nucleotides agree with TRBD1. The V gene end was trimmed by 4 bases and the J gene end by 5 bases; junction bases not matched to a gene: 8. Germline CDR1 is DFQATT and CDR2 is SNEGSKA (reference sequence). The CDR3 totals 15 residues. The CDR3 loop is CSATPLRGDNSPLHF. As DNA, the CDR3 is TGCAGTGCTACCCCGCTCAGGGGGGATAATTCACCCCTCCACTTT.

The chain carries TRBV12-3 or TRBV12-4 and TRBJ2-2, with a weak D call TRBD1 (5 bases). The CDR3 has 16 residues. With 6 bases removed from V and 0 bases from J, the gap between germline ends came to 14 bases. The CDR3 nucleotides are TGTGCCAGCAGCGAAGCCCCGACAGCGAACACCGGGGAGCTGTTTTTT. Translation: CASSEAPTANTGELFF.

This clonotype has more than one count but fewer than ten. The rearrangement links TRBV19 to TRBJ2-1; 7 bases fit TRBD2. Germline CDR1 is LNHDA and CDR2 is SQIVND (reference sequence). V shed 7 bases, J shed 5 bases, and the junction held 11 bases outside the gene matches. The CDR3 consists of 15 residues. CDR3 loop: CASTAGDVGHNEQFF. The CDR3 DNA is TGTGCCAGTACTGCGGGGGACGTGGGCCACAATGAGCAGTTCTTC.

This clonotype was recorded a few times. This chain connects TRBV5-6 to TRBJ2-7; D remains unclear. Trimming left V 1 base short and J 12 bases short, with 14 bases between. This CDR3 region has 12 residues. CDR1 SGHDT and CDR2 YYEEEE come from the germline V gene. CDR3 residues: CASSLTDQSPYF. CDR3 DNA: TGTGCCAGCAGCTTGACGGATCAGAGTCCGTACTTC.

Many counts were recorded for this clonotype. This sequence joins TRBV10-3 and TRBJ1-5; D is possibly TRBD1 (5 bases). Deletions cut 2 bases from V and 3 bases from J, with 11 bases between. This CDR3 is built from 15 residues. Germline CDR1 is ENHRY and CDR2 is SYGVKD. The CDR3: CAISEGAGLNQPQHF. The CDR3 DNA is TGTGCCATCAGTGAGGGGGCAGGGCTCAATCAGCCCCAGCATTTT.

This clonotype was observed at least ten times. V is TRBV6-5 and J is TRBJ1-6; D possibly corresponds to TRBD1 (5 bases). CDR1 and CDR2 from the germline V gene are MNHEY and SVGAGI. The CDR3 contains 16 residues. Trimming pared 2 bases from V and 4 bases from J, leaving 12 bases between. The CDR3 sequence: CASSYGATPYNSPLHF. CDR3 DNA sequence: TGTGCCAGCAGTTACGGGGCCACCCCGTATAATTCACCCCTCCACTTT.

This rearrangement joins TRBV4-1 to TRBJ1-4; 7 bases align to TRBD1. Germline CDR1 and CDR2: MGHRA and YSYEKL. The CDR3 covers 14 residues. Losses at the gene ends were 7 bases for V and 6 bases for J; bases not matched to a gene: 8. CDR3 sequence (DNA): TGCGCCAGCACCCACCTTGACAGGGATGAAAAACTGTTTTTT. Its protein is CASTHLDRDEKLFF.

This clonotype was picked up one time. J is TRBJ2-7 and V is TRBV20-1; possibly TRBD1 for D (6 bases). CDR3 size: 16 residues. CDR1 and CDR2 (germline): DFQATT, SNEGSKA (reference sequence). CDR3 bases: TGCAGAGGTGGCGGACAGACCTCGCGTTCCACCTACGAGCAGTACTTC. It translates to CRGGGQTSRSTYEQYF.

J is TRBJ1-1 and V is TRBV14; D gene unclear. This CDR3 is 13 amino acids long. The germline CDR1 and CDR2 sequences are SGHDN and FVKESK. Trimming stripped 2 bases from V and 4 bases from J, with 8 bases between. CDR3 sequence reads: CASSQLYRTEAFF. The CDR3 region has the DNA TGTGCCAGCAGCCAATTGTACCGCACTGAAGCTTTCTTT.

This sequence joins TRBV7-3 and TRBJ2-1; the match to TRBD2 covers 9 bases. This CDR3 comprises 14 residues. Germline CDR1 reads SGHTA; CDR2 reads FQGTGA. Unmatched junction bases numbered 10, after V lost 4 bases and J lost 12 bases. The CDR3 reads CASSSLVGAGGQFF. CDR3 DNA: TGTGCCAGCAGCTCCCTCGTGGGAGCGGGGGGGCAGTTCTTC.

This clonotype was detected only a few times. V is TRBV7-2 and J is TRBJ2-5, with 12 bases lining up with TRBD2. Germline V gene lookup returns CDR1 SGHTA and CDR2 FQGNSA. This CDR3 is 18 amino acids long. V gave up 1 base and J gave up 1 base; unmatched junction bases: 7. The CDR3 DNA reads TGTGCCAGCAGCTTAGTTTGGACTAGCGGGGAGCCCCAAGAGACCCAGTACTTC. Protein: CASSLVWTSGEPQETQYF. The full variable domain, with the rest looked up from reference TRBV7-2 and TRBJ2-5, is GAGVSQSPSNKVTEKGKDVELRCDPISGHTALYWYRQSLGQGLEFLIYFQGNSAPDKSGLPSDRFSAERTGGSVSTLTIQRTQQEDSAVYLCASSLVWTSGEPQETQYFGPGTRLLVL.

Comments on this clonotype: The CDR3 carries no conserved terminal phenylalanine or tryptophan, so it likely arises from a read error. The CDR3 reads CASSYSKVGSPGNTIYV. CDR3 nucleotide sequence: TGTGCCAGCAGTTACTCGAAGGTCGGGTCACCTGGAAACACCATATATGTT. The genes are TRBV6-8 and TRBJ1-3; the D is unclear. This CDR3 is 17 amino acids long. V gave up 0 bases and J gave up 2 bases, with 14 bases separating them. The germline gives CDR1 MNHGY, CDR2 SAAAGT.

The rearrangement joins TRBV20-1 to TRBJ1-1, with TRBD1 matching 8 bases. This CDR3 spans 14 amino acids. Trimming at V came to 1 base and at J to 3 bases, leaving 4 bases not matched to a gene. Germline V lookup: CDR1 DFQATT, CDR2 SNEGSKA (reference sequence). The CDR3 nucleotides are TGCAGTGCTAGAGTCAGGGGGCCGGACACTGAAGCTTTCTTT. Its translation is CSARVRGPDTEAFF.